The present entry profiles one T cell receptor (beta chain) with its context. Clones were sequenced by immunoSEQ multiplex PCR, and TCRdb holds only the in-frame ones, with some missing. Among 300,000 to 400,000 clones listed, 86% were seen once. This entry comes from a study of cytomegalovirus exposure and HLA in healthy donors. Sequencing input: PBMCs. The TCR sequence derives from a woman aged 18-29 years in good health and CMV-seronegative.

CDR3 protein: CASSLIPGANTEAFF. The CDR3 coding sequence is TGTGCCAGCAGTTTAATTCCAGGGGCGAACACTGAAGCTTTCTTT. This chain links TRBV27 with TRBJ1-1; tentative D call: TRBD1 (6 bases). CDR1 MNHEY and CDR2 SMNVEV come from the germline V gene (reference sequence). V shed 2 bases and J shed 1 base, with 11 bases lying between them. CDR3 length: 15 residues.